This T cell receptor beta chain was obtained from a study of cytomegalovirus exposure and HLA in healthy donors. The overall study: Ancestry clustering placed 70% to 85% of some 400 genotyped donors in the Caucasian-associated cluster.

The study, taken as a whole, reports: The number of N-insertions in an Asian-associated ancestry cluster was reportedly below the roughly 620-donor mean in a later analysis.

Primers for the PCR totalled 60 Vbeta and 13 Jbeta. Measured with immunoSEQ multiplex PCR; TCRdb has only the in-frame clones, and not every one. Of 130,000 or so clones listed, roughly four fifths are singletons. In its sample, this clone was seen once. The antigen remains unidentified. The sample comprised PBMCs. The receptor was derived from a woman between 18 and 29 years old in good health and CMV-seronegative.

The CDR3, as DNA: TGTGCCAGTAGTAGGGAGACTACACTTATCCAAGAGACCCAGTACTTC. Translated, it gives CASSRETTLIQETQYF. V is TRBV19 and J is TRBJ2-5, with a weak D call TRBD2 (5 bases). CDR3 length equals 16 residues. With 4 bases removed from V and 1 base from J, the gap between germline ends came to 16 bases. Per the germline V gene, CDR1 is LNHDA and CDR2 is SQIVND (reference sequence).